The rows below give T cell receptor beta chains drawn from one sample of a study of cytomegalovirus exposure and HLA in healthy donors. Libraries were prepared by immunoSEQ multiplex PCR; TCRdb keeps only in-frame clonotypes and omits some of them. Of more than 140,000 clones in the sample, less than 65% were seen once. The sequenced material came from PBMCs. Every receptor here comes from a woman younger than 45 in good health and CMV-seropositive. The CDR3 runs from the conserved cysteine through the conserved F or W. Each record gives: J gene, D gene, CDR3 length, V gene, clone size, CDR3 DNA, CDR3 protein. D genes are given only for firm matches. Rows may omit the clone size; those that give it use once, few, many or a size class.

j_gene: TRBJ2-7; d_gene: TRBD1; len: 12; v_gene: TRBV19; abundance: once; CDR3nt: TGTGCCAGTAGTAACAGGGGGTACGAGCAGTACTTC; CDR3aa: CASSNRGYEQYF
j_gene: TRBJ1-2; d_gene: TRBD1; len: 12; v_gene: TRBV29-1; abundance: .; CDR3nt: TGCAGCGTTGCGAGGGGGCGCGATGGCTACACCTTC; CDR3aa: CSVARGRDGYTF
j_gene: TRBJ1-6; d_gene: TRBD1; len: 15; v_gene: TRBV30; abundance: .; CDR3nt: TGTGCCTGGAGTCAACCCGACAGGGAATATTCACCCCTCCACTTT; CDR3aa: CAWSQPDREYSPLHF
j_gene: TRBJ2-2; d_gene: .; len: 14; v_gene: TRBV10-3; abundance: .; CDR3nt: TGTGCCTCCTCCCGACAGCAGAACACCGGGGAGCTGTTTTTT; CDR3aa: CASSRQQNTGELFF
j_gene: TRBJ1-2; d_gene: .; len: 16; v_gene: TRBV7-8; abundance: .; CDR3nt: TGTGCCAGCAGCCCAGGGGCCAGCCACTACCCCTATGGCTACACCTTC; CDR3aa: CASSPGASHYPYGYTF
j_gene: TRBJ1-3; d_gene: TRBD1; len: 17; v_gene: TRBV15; abundance: .; CDR3nt: TGTGCCACCAGCAGAGACAGAGGGACAGGATCTGGAAACACCATATATTTT; CDR3aa: CATSRDRGTGSGNTIYF
j_gene: TRBJ2-1; d_gene: TRBD1; len: 15; v_gene: TRBV7-8; abundance: .; CDR3nt: TGTGCCAGCAGTATGCACGGGACAGGGGCCCGAGAGCAGTTCTTC; CDR3aa: CASSMHGTGAREQFF
j_gene: TRBJ1-2; d_gene: .; len: 16; v_gene: TRBV28; abundance: .; CDR3nt: TGTGCCAGCAGTTTACGGGTATCGGTCAGGGCGAATGGCTACACCTTC; CDR3aa: CASSLRVSVRANGYTF
j_gene: TRBJ1-1; d_gene: TRBD1; len: 17; v_gene: TRBV5-1; abundance: .; CDR3nt: TGCGCCAGCAGCTTGGGGGACAGGGATTTCGTCCGCACTGAAGCTTTCTTT; CDR3aa: CASSLGDRDFVRTEAFF
j_gene: TRBJ1-5; d_gene: .; len: 15; v_gene: TRBV19; abundance: .; CDR3nt: TGTGCCAGTAGTCCTCCTGGCCTCCACAGTCAGCCCCAGCATTTT; CDR3aa: CASSPPGLHSQPQHF
j_gene: TRBJ1-2; d_gene: .; len: 11; v_gene: TRBV7-9; abundance: .; CDR3nt: TGTGCCAGCAGCCCCCTCCATGGCTACACCTTC; CDR3aa: CASSPLHGYTF
j_gene: TRBJ1-2; d_gene: .; len: 13; v_gene: TRBV5-6; abundance: few; CDR3nt: TGTGCCAGCAGCTTATCGAACGGCTATGGCTACACCTTC; CDR3aa: CASSLSNGYGYTF
j_gene: TRBJ1-1; d_gene: TRBD1; len: 15; v_gene: TRBV29-1; abundance: .; CDR3nt: TGCAGCGGCTTCCCAAGACAGGGGGCAAGCACTGAAGCTTTCTTT; CDR3aa: CSGFPRQGASTEAFF
j_gene: TRBJ2-6; d_gene: .; len: 18; v_gene: TRBV21-1; abundance: .; CDR3nt: TGTGCCAGCAGCAAAAGTATACAGGGTGATCCTGGGGCCAACGTCCTGACTTTC; CDR3aa: CASSKSIQGDPGANVLTF
j_gene: TRBJ1-2; d_gene: .; len: 15; v_gene: TRBV2; abundance: .; CDR3nt: TGTGCCAGCAGTCCGGAGCGGGGATCGAACTATGGCTACACCTTC; CDR3aa: CASSPERGSNYGYTF
j_gene: TRBJ1-2; d_gene: TRBD1; len: 14; v_gene: TRBV19; abundance: .; CDR3nt: TGTGCCAGTACCATCGGGGGACAGGGCGGGGGCTACACCTTC; CDR3aa: CASTIGGQGGGYTF
j_gene: TRBJ2-2; d_gene: TRBD2; len: 15; v_gene: TRBV5-1; abundance: .; CDR3nt: TGCGCCAGCAGCTTGGATTCGGGAGGGGTCGGGGAGCTGTTTTTT; CDR3aa: CASSLDSGGVGELFF
j_gene: TRBJ2-7; d_gene: TRBD1; len: 15; v_gene: TRBV6-6; abundance: once; CDR3nt: TGTGCCAGCAGCCACGGGACAGGAATTTCCTACGAGCAGTACTTC; CDR3aa: CASSHGTGISYEQYF
j_gene: TRBJ2-6; d_gene: TRBD1; len: 16; v_gene: TRBV7-9; abundance: .; CDR3nt: TGTGCCAGCCCGGGACAGGGGGCGTCTGGGGCCAACGTCCTGACTTTC; CDR3aa: CASPGQGASGANVLTF
j_gene: TRBJ2-2; d_gene: TRBD2; len: 15; v_gene: TRBV6-5; abundance: .; CDR3nt: TGTGCCAGCAGTCCAAGGGTAGCGGGGGCCGGGGAGCTGTTTTTT; CDR3aa: CASSPRVAGAGELFF
j_gene: TRBJ2-2; d_gene: .; len: 13; v_gene: TRBV19; abundance: .; CDR3nt: TGTGCCGCCTCCCAGGGCTCCACCGGGGAGCTGTTTTTT; CDR3aa: CAASQGSTGELFF
j_gene: TRBJ2-1; d_gene: .; len: 15; v_gene: TRBV5-8; abundance: few; CDR3nt: TGTGCCAGCAGCCCCGGGACAATGTTATACAATGAGCAGTTCTTC; CDR3aa: CASSPGTMLYNEQFF
j_gene: TRBJ2-1; d_gene: .; len: 14; v_gene: TRBV6-5; abundance: .; CDR3nt: TGTGCCAGCAGTCCGGAGGGCTCCTACAATGAGCAGTTCTTC; CDR3aa: CASSPEGSYNEQFF
j_gene: TRBJ2-6; d_gene: .; len: 14; v_gene: TRBV5-4; abundance: .; CDR3nt: TGTGCCAGCAGCTTGGCGGTTGGGGCCAACGTCCTGACTTTC; CDR3aa: CASSLAVGANVLTF
j_gene: TRBJ1-4; d_gene: TRBD1; len: 13; v_gene: TRBV6-5; abundance: few; CDR3nt: TGTGCCAGCAGTTATGGACAGGAGTTTCAACTGTTTTTT; CDR3aa: CASSYGQEFQLFF
j_gene: TRBJ1-2; d_gene: TRBD1; len: 16; v_gene: TRBV29-1; abundance: .; CDR3nt: TGCAGCGTTCACAAACGGACAGGGGGCGAAGGAAAAGGCTACACCTTC; CDR3aa: CSVHKRTGGEGKGYTF
j_gene: TRBJ1-1; d_gene: .; len: 13; v_gene: TRBV5-1; abundance: .; CDR3nt: TGCGCCAGCAGCTTGGCCAGGGACACTGAAGCTTTCTTT; CDR3aa: CASSLARDTEAFF
j_gene: TRBJ1-1; d_gene: .; len: 15; v_gene: TRBV28; abundance: once; CDR3nt: TGTGCCAGCAGTTTATTCCAGGCGAAGAACACTGAAGCTTTCTTT; CDR3aa: CASSLFQAKNTEAFF
j_gene: TRBJ2-7; d_gene: TRBD1; len: 13; v_gene: TRBV7-6; abundance: .; CDR3nt: TGTGCCAGCAGCTTAGAGGGGACAGGCGAGCAGTACTTC; CDR3aa: CASSLEGTGEQYF
j_gene: TRBJ1-1; d_gene: .; len: 12; v_gene: TRBV29-1; abundance: .; CDR3nt: TGCAGCGTCCAAGGTCCTACAGATGAAGCTTTCTTT; CDR3aa: CSVQGPTDEAFF
j_gene: TRBJ2-5; d_gene: TRBD1; len: 13; v_gene: TRBV2; abundance: once; CDR3nt: TGTGCCAGCAGGGGGGACAGGGCCGGGACCCAGTACTTC; CDR3aa: CASRGDRAGTQYF
j_gene: TRBJ2-7; d_gene: .; len: 12; v_gene: TRBV29-1; abundance: .; CDR3nt: TGCAGCGTTAGAGACAACTCCTACGAGCAGTACTTC; CDR3aa: CSVRDNSYEQYF
j_gene: TRBJ2-3; d_gene: TRBD1; len: 15; v_gene: TRBV30; abundance: few; CDR3nt: TGTGCCTGGAGTAAGGGACAGGAACGTGGAGATACGCAGTATTTT; CDR3aa: CAWSKGQERGDTQYF
j_gene: TRBJ2-3; d_gene: TRBD2; len: 15; v_gene: TRBV9; abundance: few; CDR3nt: TGTGCCAGCAGCGCTAGCGGGGGGGGCACAGATACGCAGTATTTT; CDR3aa: CASSASGGGTDTQYF
j_gene: TRBJ1-6; d_gene: .; len: 14; v_gene: TRBV13; abundance: .; CDR3nt: TGTGCCAGCAGCTACGCAGGGTTGGGTTCACCCCTCCACTTT; CDR3aa: CASSYAGLGSPLHF
j_gene: TRBJ2-3; d_gene: TRBD2; len: 14; v_gene: TRBV7-9; abundance: .; CDR3nt: TGTGCCAGCAGCTTTTTAGCGGGGGCAGATACGCAGTATTTT; CDR3aa: CASSFLAGADTQYF
j_gene: TRBJ2-6; d_gene: .; len: 15; v_gene: TRBV5-1; abundance: .; CDR3nt: TGCGCCAGCAGCTACGACAGCTCTGGGGCCAACGTCCTGACTTTC; CDR3aa: CASSYDSSGANVLTF
j_gene: TRBJ2-6; d_gene: .; len: 14; v_gene: TRBV10-3; abundance: .; CDR3nt: TGTGCCATCAGTGACAGGGCTGGGGCCAACGTCCTGACTTTC; CDR3aa: CAISDRAGANVLTF
j_gene: TRBJ2-5; d_gene: .; len: 15; v_gene: TRBV5-1; abundance: .; CDR3nt: TGCGCCAGCAGCTTGGCCGTCGGGGTACGGGAGACCCAGTACTTC; CDR3aa: CASSLAVGVRETQYF